Listed below are T cell receptor beta chains from one sample, sequenced in a study of T cells after posttransplantation cyclophosphamide. Generated by immunoSEQ multiplex PCR, the TCRdb table keeps only in-frame clones and is missing some. The sample holds approximately 16,000 clones, around 87% seen once. The sample in question was PBMCs, obtained after an allogeneic stem cell transplant with a calcineurin inhibitor and methotrexate. The receptor source for this set is a male patient aged 45-60 years who received an allogeneic stem cell transplant from an unrelated donor, was CMV-positive, and had chronic GVHD only. The T cells may come from the graft donor. CDR3s include the opening cysteine and the closing phenylalanine or tryptophan. A D gene is named only where the DNA matches it firmly. Size tells how often a clone was seen (once, few, many) or the class of an expanded clone, and some rows leave it out.

j_call v_call d_call clone_size cdr3_aa cdr3_nt
TRBJ2-7 TRBV5-1 TRBD2 - CASSPGGEAYEQYF TGCGCCAGCAGCCCTGGGGGGGAGGCCTACGAGCAGTACTTC
TRBJ2-1 TRBV6-5 TRBD2 - CASSWAGGDYNEQFF TGTGCCAGCAGTTGGGCGGGGGGGGACTACAATGAGCAGTTCTTC
TRBJ1-1 TRBV6-1 TRBD1 - CASSQGQPNTEAFF TGTGCCAGCAGCCAGGGACAGCCGAACACTGAAGCTTTCTTT
TRBJ2-2 TRBV28 - - CASSRLRDNTGELFF TGTGCCAGCAGTCGCTTGCGGGATAACACCGGGGAGCTGTTTTTT
TRBJ2-5 TRBV27 TRBD2 - CASRLYPGTSSVETQYF TGTGCCAGCAGATTATATCCCGGGACTAGTTCAGTAGAGACCCAGTACTTC
TRBJ2-2 TRBV9 TRBD1 - CASSPRRDRSVGELFF TGTGCCAGCAGCCCGAGACGGGACAGGTCAGTCGGGGAGCTGTTTTTT
TRBJ2-7 TRBV12-5 TRBD1 - CASGPGQGAHEQYF TGTGCTAGTGGGCCGGGACAGGGAGCCCACGAGCAGTACTTC
TRBJ1-3 TRBV5-5 - - CASSLQGSGNTIYF TGTGCCAGCAGTTTACAGGGCTCTGGAAACACCATATATTTT
TRBJ2-1 TRBV27 TRBD2 - CASRSLAGLAASYNEQFF TGTGCCAGCAGGTCGCTAGCGGGGCTTGCCGCCTCCTACAATGAGCAGTTCTTC
TRBJ1-2 TRBV7-9 - - CASSLAKSGNYGYTF TGTGCCAGCAGCTTAGCGAAATCAGGGAACTATGGCTACACCTTC
TRBJ1-4 TRBV7-9 - - CASSLVADTARKLFF TGTGCCAGCAGCTTAGTCGCGGACACCGCTCGGAAACTGTTTTTT
TRBJ2-7 TRBV11-3 - - CASSYRDIGQYF TGTGCCAGCAGCTACAGGGACATCGGGCAGTACTTC
TRBJ1-1 TRBV27 - - CASSLYRDTEAFF TGTGCCAGCAGTTTATACAGAGACACTGAAGCTTTCTTT
TRBJ1-2 TRBV15 - - CATSRDREDGYTF TGTGCCACCAGCAGAGACAGGGAAGATGGCTACACCTTC
TRBJ1-1 TRBV10-3 TRBD1 few CAIRDRGLVTEAFF TGTGCCATCCGGGACAGGGGGTTGGTCACTGAAGCTTTCTTT
TRBJ1-2 TRBV4-1 - - CASSQTGSPYGYTF TGCGCCAGCAGCCAAACGGGTTCTCCCTATGGCTACACCTTC
TRBJ2-1 TRBV5-1 TRBD2 - CASSDTSGGSDEQFF TGCGCCAGCAGCGACACTAGCGGGGGTAGCGATGAGCAGTTCTTC
TRBJ1-1 TRBV2 TRBD1 - CASMIQGANTEAFF TGTGCCAGCATGATCCAGGGGGCGAACACTGAAGCTTTCTTT
TRBJ2-5 TRBV19 - - CASSIGGGGETQYF TGTGCCAGTAGTATCGGAGGGGGCGGGGAGACCCAGTACTTC
TRBJ1-1 TRBV7-2 - - CASSLVGGGAFF TGTGCCAGCAGCTTAGTGGGGGGTGGGGCTTTCTTT
TRBJ2-5 TRBV7-8 - once CASSQSQGQETQYF TGTGCCAGCAGCCAATCCCAGGGACAAGAGACCCAGTACTTC
TRBJ1-3 TRBV27 - - CASSLRSSGNTIYF TGTGCCAGCAGTTTACGGAGCTCTGGAAACACCATATATTTT
TRBJ1-2 TRBV29-1 - few CSAAGGDGYTF TGCAGCGCCGCTGGGGGGGATGGCTACACCTTC
TRBJ2-7 TRBV6-5 TRBD1 - CASSYTGGNTYEQYF TGTGCCAGCAGTTACACAGGGGGCAACACCTACGAGCAGTACTTC
TRBJ2-1 TRBV10-3 - once CAISVPGEDNEQFF TGTGCCATCAGTGTTCCGGGGGAAGACAATGAGCAGTTCTTC
TRBJ1-2 TRBV28 TRBD1 - CASSLPGTGNFGYTF TGTGCCAGCAGTTTACCCGGGACAGGGAATTTTGGCTACACCTTC
TRBJ2-1 TRBV27 TRBD1 - CASSFGQGLEQFF TGTGCCAGCAGTTTTGGACAGGGTCTCGAGCAGTTCTTC
TRBJ1-2 TRBV7-9 TRBD1 once CASSPRDRGLAGYTF TGTGCCAGCAGCCCTCGGGACAGGGGTCTTGCTGGCTACACCTTC
TRBJ2-2 TRBV7-6 - - CASSLLGGGTGELFF TGTGCCAGCAGCTTACTAGGGGGTGGCACCGGGGAGCTGTTTTTT
TRBJ1-6 TRBV30 TRBD1 few CACLQLGQGPECHF TGTGCCTGCCTCCAGTTGGGACAGGGACCAGAATGCCACTTT
TRBJ1-6 TRBV4-2 TRBD1 - CASSIPGTGGSSPLHF TGTGCCAGCAGCATACCCGGGACAGGGGGCTCTTCACCCCTCCACTTT
TRBJ1-2 TRBV19 - - CASSTGATNYGYTF TGTGCCAGTAGTACAGGTGCAACTAACTATGGCTACACCTTC
TRBJ2-1 TRBV7-9 - - CASSLAGLGEQFF TGTGCCAGCAGCTTAGCTGGACTCGGTGAGCAGTTCTTC
TRBJ2-1 TRBV20-1 - - CSASQGIEQFF TGCAGTGCTTCACAGGGAATTGAGCAGTTCTTC
TRBJ2-1 TRBV2 - - CASRSELWAGEQFF TGTGCCAGCAGATCAGAGTTGTGGGCGGGTGAGCAGTTCTTC
TRBJ1-1 TRBV28 TRBD1 - CASSVTGGTEAFF TGTGCCAGCAGTGTTACAGGGGGCACTGAAGCTTTCTTT
TRBJ1-2 TRBV6-1 TRBD1 - CASSGDRLNYGYTF TGTGCCAGCAGCGGGGACAGACTTAACTATGGCTACACCTTC
TRBJ2-1 TRBV6-5 TRBD2 once CASTRGGGDEQFF TGTGCCAGCACCCGGGGGGGAGGGGATGAGCAGTTCTTC
TRBJ2-1 TRBV7-2 TRBD2 - CASSSIAGGLYNEQFF TGTGCCAGCAGCTCGATAGCGGGAGGCCTCTACAATGAGCAGTTCTTC
TRBJ1-1 TRBV11-3 - - CASSLRGNTEAFF TGTGCCAGCAGCCTCAGGGGGAACACTGAAGCTTTCTTT
TRBJ2-3 TRBV18 TRBD2 - CASSPLGLATDTQYF TGTGCCAGCTCACCACTCGGACTAGCGACGGATACGCAGTATTTT
TRBJ2-5 TRBV27 TRBD2 - CASRPWEGGWETQYF TGTGCCAGCAGGCCCTGGGAGGGAGGATGGGAGACCCAGTACTTC
TRBJ2-3 TRBV9 TRBD2 - CASSVRGLTPDTQYF TGTGCCAGCAGCGTAAGGGGACTAACCCCAGATACGCAGTATTTT
TRBJ1-5 TRBV19 - few CAGGAGINQPQHF TGTGCCGGGGGGGCAGGCATCAATCAGCCCCAGCATTTT
TRBJ1-2 TRBV10-3 - - CAITCIGGLYGYTF TGTGCCATCACATGTATCGGGGGGCTCTATGGCTACACCTTC
TRBJ2-1 TRBV10-1 TRBD1 - CASSEKDRDRGKWEQFF TGCGCCAGCAGTGAGAAAGACCGGGACAGGGGGAAATGGGAGCAGTTCTTC
TRBJ2-3 TRBV4-1 TRBD2 - CASSSQGLAVTDTQYF TGCGCCAGCAGCTCCCAGGGACTAGCGGTCACAGATACGCAGTATTTT
TRBJ2-1 TRBV9 - - CASSPQDNEQFF TGTGCCAGCAGCCCCCAGGACAATGAGCAGTTCTTC
TRBJ2-3 TRBV19 TRBD2 - CASSIDLAGTDTQYF TGTGCCAGTAGTATCGATCTAGCGGGCACAGATACGCAGTATTTT
TRBJ1-1 TRBV2 - - CARRGWALNTEAFF TGTGCCAGAAGGGGCTGGGCCCTGAACACTGAAGCTTTCTTT
TRBJ2-2 TRBV27 TRBD1 - CASSLGTAWDGELFF TGTGCCAGCAGTTTGGGGACAGCATGGGACGGGGAGCTGTTTTTT
TRBJ1-3 TRBV21-1 - few CASSKVGAGNTIYF -
TRBJ2-1 TRBV5-1 - - CASSGDRGNEQFF TGCGCCAGCAGCGGGGATAGGGGCAATGAGCAGTTCTTC